The 27 T cell receptor beta chains in this list originate from one sample, sequenced in a study of T cell responses to AZD1222 COVID-19 vaccine. Sequencing was performed with immunoSEQ multiplex PCR; in TCRdb, only in-frame clones are kept and a portion is missing. The sample carries 95,000 or so clones, approximately 89% recorded once. The sample here was peripheral blood, taken on day 0 of MenACWY control vaccination. The receptors originated from an adult in good health.

The chain couples TRBV7-2 to TRBJ2-7, with 8 bases lining up with TRBD2. CDR1 is SGHTA, CDR2 FQGNSA, per germline. The V gene end was trimmed by 10 bases and the J gene end by 2 bases; junction bases not matched to a gene: 10. The CDR3 is 14 residues long. The CDR3 DNA reads as TGTGCCACCGGCGCGGGGGGTTTTCCCTACGAGCAGTACTTC. Translated, it gives CATGAGGFPYEQYF.

The J gene is TRBJ1-5, the V gene TRBV29-1; the D gene is possibly TRBD1 (6 bases). Germline loops: CDR1 SQVTM, CDR2 ANQGSEA. Trimming shortened V by 6 bases and J by 2 bases, and 11 bases separated the two germline ends. The CDR3 contains 13 residues. CDR3 region: CSVLQGGNQPQHF. The CDR3 DNA reads as TGCAGCGTCCTACAGGGTGGCAATCAGCCCCAGCATTTT. Variable domain in full (rest from reference TRBV29-1 and TRBJ1-5): SAVISQKPSRDICQRGTSLTIQCQVDSQVTMMFWYRQQPGQSLTLIATANQGSEATYESGFVIDKFPISRPNLTFSTLTVSNMSPEDSSIYLCSVLQGGNQPQHFGDGTRLSIL.

The chain is built from TRBV7-3 and TRBJ2-1; TRBD1 matches at 9 bases. Germline V gene lookup returns CDR1 SGHTA and CDR2 FQGTGA. V was pared by 4 bases and J by 5 bases, with 6 bases of the junction left unmatched. The CDR3 loop spans 15 amino acids. CDR3 protein: CASSWGQGTHNEQFF. In nucleotides, the CDR3 is TGTGCCAGCAGCTGGGGACAGGGAACCCACAATGAGCAGTTCTTC.

The V gene is TRBV9, the J gene TRBJ2-3; 9 bases agree with TRBD1. The junction had 7 bases not matched to a gene; V was cut back by 0 bases and J by 5 bases. The CDR3 covers 16 residues. CDR1 and CDR2 from the germline V gene are SGDLS and YYNGEE. This CDR3 reads CASSVAGTGIGDTQYF. CDR3 sequence (DNA): TGTGCCAGCAGCGTAGCTGGGACAGGGATAGGAGATACGCAGTATTTT.

The V gene is TRBV5-1, the J gene TRBJ2-7; TRBD2 matches 11 bases. The germline V gene encodes CDR1 SGHRS and CDR2 YFSETQ. The V gene end was trimmed by 5 bases and the J gene end by 7 bases; junction bases not matched to a gene: 8. This CDR3 region has 14 residues. CDR3 DNA: TGCGCCAGCAGACTAGCGGGGGCCGAGAGGGAGCAGTACTTC. As protein: CASRLAGAEREQYF.

This clone was observed once. The chain employs TRBV5-1 and TRBJ1-3; 8 bases are a match to TRBD1. The CDR3 sequence is 15 residues long. J lost 2 bases, V lost 4 bases, and 5 bases had no gene match. The germline V gene encodes CDR1 SGHRS and CDR2 YFSETQ. The CDR3 DNA is TGCGCCAGCAGCGAGCGACAGGGGACTGGAAACACCATATATTTT. It codes for CASSERQGTGNTIYF.

V is TRBV5-1 and J is TRBJ2-7; 8 bases fit TRBD1. V lost 3 bases and J lost 2; bases outside the gene matches: 10. Germline-derived CDR1 and CDR2 are SGHRS and YFSETQ. The CDR3 extends over 16 amino acids. The CDR3 region is CASSSRWDRTPYEQYF. For the CDR3, the DNA is TGCGCCAGCAGCTCACGGTGGGACAGGACCCCCTACGAGCAGTACTTC.

The chain recombines TRBV6-2 or TRBV6-3 with TRBJ2-3, with no clear D. The CDR3 extends over 16 amino acids. Germline lookup yields CDR1 MNHEY and CDR2 SVGEGT. V lost 0 bases, J lost 6 bases, and 16 bases lay in between. DNA of the CDR3: TGTGCCAGCAGTTACTCTCCCAGCTTTCCCATGGATACGCAGTATTTT. As protein: CASSYSPSFPMDTQYF.

This clone appeared a single time. The rearrangement uses TRBV7-2 and TRBJ2-7; 12 nucleotides align to TRBD2. Germline assignment: CDR1 SGHTA and CDR2 FQGNSA. CDR3 size: 17 residues. The V and J ends lost 5 bases and 3 bases, in that order; junction bases with no gene match: 11. The CDR3 DNA reads TGTGCCAGCAGCGGACTGTCTAGCGGGGGGGCCTTCTACGAGCAGTACTTC. Amino acids: CASSGLSSGGAFYEQYF. The complete variable domain, with remaining parts taken from reference TRBV7-2 and TRBJ2-7, reads GAGVSQSPSNKVTEKGKDVELRCDPISGHTALYWYRQSLGQGLEFLIYFQGNSAPDKSGLPSDRFSAERTGGSVSTLTIQRTQQEDSAVYLCASSGLSSGGAFYEQYFGPGTRLTVT.

This clone was seen once. The gene calls are TRBV7-9 and TRBJ1-1, with TRBD1 as a possible D gene (5 bases). Germline V gene data show CDR1 as SEHNR and CDR2 as FQNEAQ (reference sequence). Trimming removed 5 bases at V and 0 bases at J, with 13 bases between. CDR3 size: 15 residues. The CDR3 nucleotides are TGTGCCAGCAGCCCTGGACACCCTTTGAACACTGAAGCTTTCTTT. It encodes CASSPGHPLNTEAFF.

This rearrangement joins TRBV5-1 to TRBJ1-3; D is unclear. Germline CDR1 reads SGHRS; CDR2 reads YFSETQ. Trimming took off 4 bases at V and 0 bases at J, with 11 bases between the two ends. CDR3 length: 15 residues. The CDR3 DNA is TGCGCCAGCAGCCCTCTTGCCAGCTCTGGAAACACCATATATTTT. It encodes CASSPLASSGNTIYF.

This clone has a single count. J is TRBJ1-5 and V is TRBV18; the D gene is possibly TRBD1 (5 bases). Germline lookup yields CDR1 KGHSH and CDR2 LQKENI. V was pared by 2 bases and J by 6 bases, with 11 bases between. The length of the CDR3 is 14 residues. In nucleotides, the CDR3 is TGTGCCAGCTCACCAACAAGGGGATCTCAGCCCCAGCATTTT. It codes for CASSPTRGSQPQHF.

The rearrangement links TRBV28 to TRBJ2-1; the D gene could be TRBD1 or TRBD2 (5 bases each). Germline CDR1 is MDHEN and CDR2 is SYDVKM. The CDR3 extends over 13 amino acids. V gave up 5 bases and J gave up 15 bases, with 20 bases separating them. CDR3: CASSGTPRVRWFF. The CDR3 region has the DNA TGTGCCAGCAGTGGGACCCCGAGGGTCAGATGGTTCTTC.

The chain employs TRBV11-2 and TRBJ1-2; the match to TRBD1 covers 11 bases. After removal of 1 base from V and 5 bases from J, the junction contained 3 bases not matched to a gene. This CDR3 is 15 amino acids long. Germline V gene data show CDR1 as SGHAT and CDR2 as FQNNGV. CDR3 in amino acids: CASSLGTGGGYGYTF. The CDR3 DNA reads TGTGCCAGCAGCTTAGGGACAGGGGGCGGGTATGGCTACACCTTC.

The chain links TRBV27 to TRBJ2-3; D may be TRBD2 (5 bases). This CDR3 comprises 15 residues. Germline V gives CDR1 MNHEY, CDR2 SMNVEV (reference sequence). Trimming removed 7 bases at V and 1 base at J, with 15 bases between. In DNA form, the CDR3 reads TGTGCCAGCACCGGAGTGGCGAGGGGCACAGATACGCAGTATTTT. Translating gives CASTGVARGTDTQYF.

This clone was counted once. The chain uses TRBV19 and TRBJ2-7; tentatively, D is TRBD1 or TRBD2 (5 bases each). Germline loops: CDR1 LNHDA, CDR2 SQIVND (reference sequence). The CDR3 has 14 amino acids. Trimming pared 3 bases from V and 1 base from J, leaving 10 bases between. The CDR3 bases are TGTGCCAGTAGTATCCGGGGACCTTCCTACGAGCAGTACTTC. It translates to CASSIRGPSYEQYF.

The genes are TRBV7-8 and TRBJ2-3, with TRBD1 as a possible D gene (5 bases). Germline CDR1 reads SGHVS; CDR2 reads FQNEAQ. This CDR3 comprises 16 residues. V was pared by 5 bases and J by 2 bases, with 17 bases between. CDR3 nucleotide sequence: TGTGCCAGCAGCCCCCCTTTAGGGGCCTACACAGATACGCAGTATTTT. Translating it yields CASSPPLGAYTDTQYF.

CDR3 region: CASRDRVGQYGYTF. As DNA, the CDR3 is TGTGCCAGCAGGGACAGGGTGGGACAATATGGCTACACCTTC. The rearrangement links TRBV6-6 to TRBJ1-2; the match to TRBD1 covers 8 bases. Looked up from germline, CDR1 is MNHNY and CDR2 is SVGAGI (reference sequence). The CDR3 sequence is 14 residues long. V lost 6 bases and J lost 5; bases outside the gene matches: 8.

This chain joins TRBV11-3 and TRBJ1-6; D perhaps matches TRBD1 (5 bases). V was cut by 5 bases and J by 2 bases, with 13 bases left in between. The CDR3 runs 16 residues. Germline-derived CDR1 and CDR2 are SGHNT and YENEEA. The DNA for the CDR3 is TGTGCCAGCAGCCCCCAGGGATCCCCCTATAATTCACCCCTCCACTTT. Translated, it gives CASSPQGSPYNSPLHF.

The chain is built from TRBV29-1 and TRBJ2-3; D may be TRBD1 or TRBD2 (6 bases each). Germline lookup yields CDR1 SQVTM and CDR2 ANQGSEA. V was shortened by 6 bases and J by 9 bases, with 13 bases between the two germline ends. The CDR3 runs 11 residues. CDR3 sequence: CSVVQGGTQYF. For the CDR3, the DNA is TGCAGCGTAGTACAGGGAGGCACGCAGTATTTT.

In the case of this clone: A junction end diverges from the germline sequence, so it may reflect a read error. The gene calls are TRBV12-3 or TRBV12-4 and TRBJ2-5, with D hard to call. The CDR3 sequence is 12 residues long. CDR3 nucleotides: TGTGCCGGCAGTTTGGGAATGGAGACCCAGTACTTC. Translation: CAGSLGMETQYF.

This clone was seen a single time. CDR3 in DNA: TGTGCCAGCAGCTCCCCCACAGGAACAGCTAATTCACCCCTCCACTTT. Encoded protein: CASSSPTGTANSPLHF. This chain uses TRBV7-2 with TRBJ1-6; TRBD1 is a possible D gene (5 bases). CDR1 is SGHTA and CDR2 is FQGNSA in the germline V gene. V lost 4 bases, J lost 6 bases, and 16 bases lay in between. CDR3 size: 16 residues.

The chain carries TRBV4-1 and TRBJ2-7; 7 bases fit TRBD2. Germline V CDR1 and CDR2: MGHRA, YSYEKL. J was trimmed by 2 bases and V by 4 bases; bases with no gene match: 14. The length of the CDR3 is 17 residues. The CDR3 DNA is TGCGCCAGCAGCCGTAACGGGGAGCGGGACCGACCCTACGAGCAGTACTTC. This translates into CASSRNGERDRPYEQYF.

The chain has TRBV6-5 and TRBJ2-3; 8 bases fit TRBD1. The V and J ends lost 8 bases and 4 bases, in that order; junction bases with no gene match: 8. CDR1 and CDR2 (germline): MNHEY, SVGAGI. This CDR3 has 14 amino acids. The CDR3 is CASHPDRVSDTQYF. The CDR3 DNA is TGTGCCAGCCACCCGGACAGGGTATCAGATACGCAGTATTTT.

A single count supports this clone. V gene TRBV12-5 combines with J gene TRBJ1-6; 8 bases line up with TRBD1. Unmatched junction bases numbered 10, after V lost 2 bases and J lost 10 bases. Looked up from germline, CDR1 is LGHNT and CDR2 is FRNRAP. The CDR3 consists of 16 residues. The CDR3 loop reads CASGLTRTGTASPLHF. The CDR3 nucleotides read TGTGCTAGTGGTTTGACACGGACAGGGACAGCCTCACCCCTCCACTTT.

The rearrangement uses TRBV7-3 and TRBJ1-2, with D hard to call. Germline CDR1 reads SGHTA; CDR2 reads FQGTGA. This CDR3 is 15 amino acids long. Trimming stripped 1 base from V and 2 bases from J, with 11 bases between. The DNA for the CDR3 is TGTGCCAGCAGCTTAAGTCATGGGAACAACTATGGCTACACCTTC. This sequence encodes CASSLSHGNNYGYTF.

This clone was detected only once. The CDR3: CASSLAWAAAYGYTF. The CDR3 DNA is TGCGCCAGCAGCTTGGCCTGGGCAGCCGCCTATGGCTACACCTTC. This chain joins TRBV5-1 and TRBJ1-2, with no clear D. V gave up 0 bases and J gave up 4 bases, with 13 bases separating them. This CDR3 spans 15 amino acids. CDR1 and CDR2 (germline): SGHRS, YFSETQ.